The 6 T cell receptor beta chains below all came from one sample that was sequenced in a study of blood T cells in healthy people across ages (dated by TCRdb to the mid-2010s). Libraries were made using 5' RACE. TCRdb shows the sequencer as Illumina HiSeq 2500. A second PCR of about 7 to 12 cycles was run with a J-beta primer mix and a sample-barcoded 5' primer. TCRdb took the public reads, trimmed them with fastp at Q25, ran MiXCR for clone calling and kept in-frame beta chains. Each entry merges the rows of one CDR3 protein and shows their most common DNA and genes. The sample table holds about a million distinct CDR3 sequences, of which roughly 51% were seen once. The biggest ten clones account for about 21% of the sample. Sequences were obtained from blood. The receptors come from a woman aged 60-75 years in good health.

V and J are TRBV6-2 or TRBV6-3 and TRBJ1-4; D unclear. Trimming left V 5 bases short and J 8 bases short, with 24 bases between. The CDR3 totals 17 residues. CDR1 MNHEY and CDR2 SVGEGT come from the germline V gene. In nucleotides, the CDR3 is TGTGCCAGCAGTAGAACCGTTTTGAGGGCCAGGTTGGAAAAACTGTTTTTT. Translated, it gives CASSRTVLRARLEKLFF.

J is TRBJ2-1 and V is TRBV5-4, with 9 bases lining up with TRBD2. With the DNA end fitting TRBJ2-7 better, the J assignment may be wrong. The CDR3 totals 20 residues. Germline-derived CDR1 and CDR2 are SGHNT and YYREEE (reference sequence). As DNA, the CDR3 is TGTGCCAGCAGCAATGGGGGGGGGCTAGCGGGGAAGGGCTCCTACAATGAGCAGTACTTC. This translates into CASSNGGGLAGKGSYNEQYF.

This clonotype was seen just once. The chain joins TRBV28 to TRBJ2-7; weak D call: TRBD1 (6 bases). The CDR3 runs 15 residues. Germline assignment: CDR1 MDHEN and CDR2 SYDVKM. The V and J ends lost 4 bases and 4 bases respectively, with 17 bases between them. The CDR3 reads CASSSSTGIGYEQYF. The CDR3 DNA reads TGTGCCAGCAGTTCAAGTACAGGGATCGGGTACGAGCAGTACTTC.

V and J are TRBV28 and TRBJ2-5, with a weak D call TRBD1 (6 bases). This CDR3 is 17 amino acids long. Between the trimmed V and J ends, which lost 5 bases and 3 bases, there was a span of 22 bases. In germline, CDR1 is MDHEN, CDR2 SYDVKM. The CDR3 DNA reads TGTGCCAGCAGTCGCAAAGCTGGGGGCGGAATAAAAGAGACCCAGTACTTC. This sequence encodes CASSRKAGGGIKETQYF.

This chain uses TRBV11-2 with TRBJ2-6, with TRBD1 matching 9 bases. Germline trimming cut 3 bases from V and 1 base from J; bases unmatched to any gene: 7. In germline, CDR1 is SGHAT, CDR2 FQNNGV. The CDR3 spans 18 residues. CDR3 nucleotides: TGTGCCAGCAGCTTTTGGACAGGGGCGCCATCTGGGGCCAACGTCCTGACTTTC. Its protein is CASSFWTGAPSGANVLTF. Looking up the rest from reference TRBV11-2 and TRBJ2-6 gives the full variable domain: EAGVAQSPRYKIIEKRQSVAFWCNPISGHATLYWYQQILGQGPKLLIQFQNNGVVDDSQLPKDRFSAERLKGVDSTLKIQPAKLEDSAVYLCASSFWTGAPSGANVLTFGAGSRLTVL.

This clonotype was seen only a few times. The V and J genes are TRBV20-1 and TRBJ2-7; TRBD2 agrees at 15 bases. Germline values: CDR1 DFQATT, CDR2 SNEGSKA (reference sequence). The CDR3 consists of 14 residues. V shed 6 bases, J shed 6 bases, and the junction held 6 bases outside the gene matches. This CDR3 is CSAIGLAGGSEQYF. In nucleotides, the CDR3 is TGCAGTGCAATTGGACTAGCGGGAGGGAGCGAGCAGTACTTC.